The 20 T cell receptor beta chains below all came from one sample that was sequenced in a study of shared clonotypes between healthy human individuals. Sequencing was performed with immunoSEQ multiplex PCR; in TCRdb, only in-frame clones are kept and a portion is missing. The table records approximately 650,000 clones, around 95% of them present only once. Naive-designated CD8 cells lacked CD45RO, were positively enriched for CCR7, and omitted terminally differentiated effector memory CD45RA+ cells. The source material was naive CD8+ T cells sorted from blood. These receptors were obtained from a woman in her twenties or thirties in good health.

This chain links TRBV10-2 with TRBJ2-7; D is perhaps TRBD2 (6 bases). V was cut by 5 bases and J by 2 bases, with 13 bases left in between. The CDR3 contains 14 residues. The germline CDR1 and CDR2 sequences are WSHSY and SAAADI. Written as DNA, the CDR3 is TGCGCCAGCAGTACGGGGGAGTCTCCCTACGAGCAGTACTTC. It encodes CASSTGESPYEQYF.

The chain has TRBV28 and TRBJ1-5, with D possibly matching TRBD1 (5 bases). CDR1 and CDR2 from the germline V gene are MDHEN and SYDVKM. This CDR3 region has 15 residues. V lost 3 bases to trimming and J lost 4 bases, with 13 bases between them. The CDR3 region is CASSFPDSENQPQHF. CDR3 bases: TGTGCCAGCAGTTTCCCCGACAGTGAGAATCAGCCCCAGCATTTT.

The chain links TRBV27 to TRBJ2-7; D is unclear. The CDR3 covers 15 residues. CDR1 is MNHEY and CDR2 is SMNVEV in the germline V gene (reference sequence). V was clipped by 2 bases and J by 7 bases, with 18 bases between them. CDR3 bases: TGTGCCAGCAGTTTAACGCAGGCCAGGTTGTGGGAGCAGTACTTC. Residues: CASSLTQARLWEQYF.

The gene calls are TRBV27 and TRBJ2-1; 12 positions agree with TRBD2. This CDR3 is 15 amino acids long. The germline V gene encodes CDR1 MNHEY and CDR2 SMNVEV (reference sequence). Unmatched junction bases numbered 5, after V lost 6 bases and J lost 5 bases. CDR3 coding DNA: TGTGCCAGCAGCATACTAGCGGGAGGCGACAATGAGCAGTTCTTC. Its translation is CASSILAGGDNEQFF.

V and J are TRBV30 and TRBJ2-1; unclear D gene. Germline-derived CDR1 and CDR2 are GTSNPN and SVGIG (reference sequence). The length of the CDR3 is 20 residues. V dropped 1 base and J dropped 3 bases, with 28 bases sitting between them. CDR3 bases: TGTGCCTGGAGTGCCACGGCTCAAAACCTTCTTTCGGCAAGCTACAATGAGCAGTTCTTC. This sequence encodes CAWSATAQNLLSASYNEQFF.

The chain's CDR3 is CASSLRSGTLNTIYF. The CDR3 nucleotides read TGTGCCAGCAGTTTAAGGTCCGGGACTCTAAACACCATATATTTT. The chain combines TRBV27 with TRBJ1-3; TRBD1 might be the D (5 bases). Germline assignment: CDR1 MNHEY and CDR2 SMNVEV (reference sequence). This CDR3 comprises 15 residues. The V and J ends lost 2 bases and 6 bases respectively, with 14 bases between them.

The CDR3 sequence: CASRGGQGSNEQYF. In DNA form, the CDR3 reads TGTGCCAGCAGGGGGGGACAGGGTAGCAACGAGCAGTACTTC. This chain links TRBV27 with TRBJ2-7; 9 bases align to TRBD1. Germline lookup yields CDR1 MNHEY and CDR2 SMNVEV (reference sequence). The J segment lost 5 bases and the V segment lost 6 bases, leaving 8 bases of the junction unmatched. This CDR3 has 14 amino acids.

The chain joins TRBV7-9 to TRBJ2-7; no reliable D call. Germline values: CDR1 SEHNR, CDR2 FQNEAQ (reference sequence). V gave up 1 base and J gave up 5 bases, with 6 bases separating them. The CDR3 has 12 amino acids. For the CDR3, the DNA is TGTGCCAGCAGCTTAGTATCAGACGAGCAGTACTTC. Translating it yields CASSLVSDEQYF.

Worth noting for this clone: Different DNA sequences within this sample yield the same CDR3. The gene calls are TRBV27 and TRBJ2-7, with D perhaps TRBD2 (5 bases). Germline V CDR1 and CDR2: MNHEY, SMNVEV (reference sequence). The ends were cut back, 2 bases at V and 1 base at J, with 9 bases in the middle. CDR3 size: 14 residues. CDR3 residues: CASSLGLASYEQYF. Written as DNA, the CDR3 is TGTGCCAGCAGTTTAGGTTTAGCGTCCTACGAGCAGTACTTC.

The chain carries TRBV27 and TRBJ2-7; possibly TRBD1 for D (6 bases). The CDR3 is made up of 15 amino acids. V shed 1 base and J shed 2 bases, with 12 bases lying between them. Germline V CDR1 and CDR2: MNHEY, SMNVEV (reference sequence). CDR3 loop: CASSLYWTAAYEQYF. DNA of the CDR3: TGTGCCAGCAGTTTATACTGGACAGCCGCCTACGAGCAGTACTTC.

This clone was seen just once. Other DNA variants within this sample encode the same CDR3. V is TRBV27 and J is TRBJ1-5, with 8 bases identical to TRBD1. Germline loops: CDR1 MNHEY, CDR2 SMNVEV (reference sequence). Trimming at V came to 4 bases and at J to 5 bases, leaving 7 bases not matched to a gene. The CDR3 runs to 15 residues. The CDR3 coding sequence is TGTGCCAGCAGTTCGGGGACAGGAGGCCATCAGCCCCAGCATTTT. It codes for CASSSGTGGHQPQHF.

This chain joins TRBV2 and TRBJ1-5; TRBD1 matches 8 bases. The CDR3 is 14 amino acids. Trimming removed 6 bases from V and 7 bases from J; junction bases left unmatched: 8. Germline CDR1 and CDR2: SNHLY and FYNNEI. The CDR3 spells CASRSTGGKQPQHF. The CDR3 region has the DNA TGTGCCAGCAGAAGTACAGGGGGAAAGCAGCCCCAGCATTTT.

This chain connects TRBV10-2 to TRBJ1-2; 9 nucleotides match TRBD1. CDR1 and CDR2 (germline): WSHSY, SAAADI. V trimming: 6 bases; J trimming: 8 bases; junction bases outside the gene matches: 4. The CDR3 extends over 12 amino acids. The CDR3 DNA reads as TGCGCCAGCAGCGGGGACAGGGCGGGCTACACCTTC. Amino acids: CASSGDRAGYTF.

Only a few counts were recorded for this clone. Within the sample, other DNA sequences also encode this same CDR3. The rearrangement uses TRBV9 and TRBJ1-5, with unresolved D. Trimming stripped 1 base from V and 2 bases from J, with 7 bases between. This CDR3 spans 14 amino acids. Per the germline V gene, CDR1 is SGDLS and CDR2 is YYNGEE. CDR3 amino acids: CASSVSWGNQPQHF. Here the CDR3 DNA reads TGTGCCAGCAGCGTAAGTTGGGGCAATCAGCCCCAGCATTTT.

Concerning this clone: Different DNA sequences within this sample yield the same CDR3. The chain carries TRBV5-1 and TRBJ2-1, with a weak D call TRBD2 (6 bases). V dropped 5 bases and J dropped 3 bases, with 9 bases sitting between them. The CDR3 has 13 amino acids. Germline V CDR1 and CDR2: SGHRS, YFSETQ. The CDR3 DNA sequence: TGCGCCAGCAGGCTTAGCGGCTACAATGAGCAGTTCTTC. Its translation is CASRLSGYNEQFF.

V is TRBV6-6 and J is TRBJ2-1; 10 positions agree with TRBD1. The germline CDR1 and CDR2 sequences are MNHNY and SVGAGI (reference sequence). The CDR3 runs 15 residues. Trimming cost V 6 bases and J 5 bases; bases outside gene matches: 7. The CDR3 bases are TGTGCCAGCAGCGGAAGACAGGGGGCGAACAATGAGCAGTTCTTC. Its protein product is CASSGRQGANNEQFF.

This clone appeared once. This chain connects TRBV11-2 to TRBJ1-2; no reliable D call. V was pared by 5 bases and J by 10 bases, with 20 bases between. Germline CDR1 SGHAT, CDR2 FQNNGV. The CDR3 runs to 14 residues. CDR3 region: CASSPNPRLLFYTF. The CDR3 DNA follows: TGTGCCAGCAGCCCCAACCCGCGTTTGTTATTCTACACCTTC.

The V call is TRBV28, the J call TRBJ1-5, with a tentative D call TRBD1 (6 bases). Germline V CDR1 and CDR2: MDHEN, SYDVKM. The CDR3 contains 15 residues. V was cut by 2 bases and J by 3 bases, with 11 bases left in between. The CDR3 coding sequence is TGTGCCAGCAGTTTAGTACAGGGAGACAATCAGCCCCAGCATTTT. Amino acid sequence: CASSLVQGDNQPQHF.

The chain has TRBV28 and TRBJ2-5; TRBD2 is a possible D gene (6 bases). The last part of the DNA fits TRBJ2-7 better; the J call may be wrong. The germline gives CDR1 MDHEN, CDR2 SYDVKM. CDR3 length equals 13 residues. For the CDR3, the DNA is TGTGCCAGCAGTTTCCGCTGGAGGGACGAGCAGTACTTC. Its protein product is CASSFRWRDEQYF.

V usage is TRBV14 and J usage is TRBJ2-7, with 8 bases matching TRBD2. Germline CDR1 reads SGHDN; CDR2 reads FVKESK. The CDR3 loop spans 15 amino acids. J was trimmed by 2 bases and V by 4 bases; bases with no gene match: 7. The CDR3 is CASSPLAGGAYEQYF. In nucleotides, the CDR3 is TGTGCCAGCAGCCCTCTCGCGGGAGGTGCCTACGAGCAGTACTTC.